The 22 T cell receptor beta chains listed next were all sequenced from one sample in a study of T cells after yellow fever vaccination. MiXCR was run by TCRdb on the 5' RACE reads, yielding one entry per CDR3 protein. The sample holds 450,000 to 600,000 distinct CDR3 sequences; roughly 17% are singletons and the top ten take 17%. This sample comprised PBMCs, obtained roughly 5 days after the first yellow fever vaccination. The receptors shown here come from a man aged 18 to 30 who received the YFV17D yellow fever vaccine.

This clonotype was counted many times. The genes are TRBV24-1 and TRBJ1-2, with TRBD1 as a possible D gene (6 bases). Germline assignment: CDR1 KGHDR and CDR2 SFDVKD. The germline V and J ends were trimmed by 4 bases and 8 bases, with 19 bases remaining between them. CDR3 size: 15 residues. This CDR3 reads CATSDPKRTVRGYTF. CDR3 bases: TGTGCCACCAGTGACCCTAAACGGACAGTGCGGGGCTACACCTTC.

This clonotype has a count of ten or more. The chain is built from TRBV4-1 and TRBJ1-2; D is unresolved. The germline CDR1 and CDR2 sequences are MGHRA and YSYEKL. This CDR3 is 14 amino acids long. V lost 0 bases, J lost 4 bases, and 9 bases lay in between. The CDR3 DNA reads TGCGCCAGCAGCCAAGATGCGGATAGCTATGGCTACACCTTC. Translation gives CASSQDADSYGYTF.

This clonotype was counted a few times. The chain couples TRBV5-5 to TRBJ2-1; 8 nucleotides align to TRBD1. CDR1 is SGHKS and CDR2 is YYEKEE in the germline V gene (reference sequence). V was clipped by 4 bases and J by 4 bases; unmatched bases: 10. The CDR3 spans 16 residues. CDR3 coding DNA: TGTGCCAGCAGCAACGACAGGGGATCACCTTACAATGAGCAGTTCTTC. Protein product: CASSNDRGSPYNEQFF.

This clonotype was observed a few times. The chain is built from TRBV20-1 and TRBJ2-7; the match to TRBD1 covers 8 bases. The CDR3 has 14 residues. CDR1 is DFQATT, CDR2 SNEGSKA, per germline (reference sequence). The junction had 8 bases not matched to a gene; V was cut back by 6 bases and J by 1 base. For the CDR3, the DNA is TGCAGTGCCGGGGACAGGAGGGGATCCTACGAGCAGTACTTC. Translation: CSAGDRRGSYEQYF.

This clonotype is a singleton in its sample. This chain uses TRBV20-1 with TRBJ1-3; no clear D. Trimming pared 6 bases from V and 4 bases from J, leaving 19 bases between. CDR1 is DFQATT, CDR2 SNEGSKA, per germline (reference sequence). The CDR3 is 15 residues long. CDR3 protein: CSAQRGQAPGNTIYF. The CDR3 DNA is TGCAGTGCCCAGCGCGGGCAGGCGCCCGGAAACACCATATATTTT.

This clonotype has ten or more counts. The chain recombines TRBV27 with TRBJ1-2; no reliable D call. CDR1 and CDR2 from the germline V gene are MNHEY and SMNVEV (reference sequence). This CDR3 is 14 amino acids long. V was cut by 6 bases and J by 0 bases, with 11 bases left in between. The CDR3 DNA reads as TGTGCCAGCAGCCCGACGGCAGCTAACTATGGCTACACCTTC. It specifies CASSPTAANYGYTF.

The rearrangement uses TRBV25-1 and TRBJ2-2; either TRBD1 or TRBD2 may fit D (5 bases each). Germline V gene lookup returns CDR1 MGHDK and CDR2 SYGVNS. The V and J ends lost 1 base and 1 base respectively, with 13 bases between them. The CDR3 consists of 17 residues. CDR3 residues: CASSESPGAGNTGELFF. The CDR3 bases are TGTGCCAGCAGTGAATCCCCCGGGGCAGGGAACACCGGGGAGCTGTTTTTT.

CDR3 sequence: CASSKTGSVTEAFF. CDR3 in DNA: TGTGCCAGCAGCAAGACAGGATCGGTCACTGAAGCTTTCTTT. V usage is TRBV7-3 and J usage is TRBJ1-1; possibly TRBD1 for D (6 bases). Looked up from germline, CDR1 is SGHTA and CDR2 is FQGTGA. V was shortened by 5 bases and J by 4 bases, with 14 bases between the two germline ends. The CDR3 has 14 amino acids.

V is TRBV4-3 and J is TRBJ2-7; TRBD1 matches at 7 bases. Trimming at V came to 4 bases and at J to 4 bases, leaving 10 bases not matched to a gene. There are 15 residues in the CDR3. The germline V gene encodes CDR1 LGHNA and CDR2 YSLEER. CDR3 sequence: CASSLSTGNRYEQYF. For the CDR3, the DNA is TGCGCCAGCAGCCTCTCGACAGGGAACCGGTACGAGCAGTACTTC.

This clonotype turned up a few times. A read error may produce the germline difference seen at one junction end. This chain uses TRBV7-7 with TRBJ2-1; D unclear. The V gene's germline CDR1 is SSHAT and CDR2 FNYEAQ (reference sequence). The CDR3 has 14 amino acids. CDR3 loop: CASSPGLTPNEQFF. The CDR3 DNA follows: TGTGCTAGCAGCCCGGGCCTAACCCCCAATGAGCAGTTCTTC.

The chain is built from TRBV20-1 and TRBJ2-7; D is uncertain. This CDR3 has 12 amino acids. V lost 2 bases to trimming and J lost 3 bases, with 8 bases between them. Looked up from germline, CDR1 is DFQATT and CDR2 is SNEGSKA (reference sequence). The CDR3 loop is CSARTGRYEQYF. The CDR3, as DNA: TGCAGTGCTAGAACGGGTCGCTACGAGCAGTACTTC.

The genes are TRBV5-1 and TRBJ1-4; D remains ambiguous. CDR3 length: 14 amino acids. The V gene lost 0 bases and the J gene lost 8 bases, with 11 bases spanning the gap. Germline V lookup: CDR1 SGHRS, CDR2 YFSETQ. CDR3: CASSLVPGNEKLFF. Written as DNA, the CDR3 is TGCGCCAGCAGCTTGGTTCCGGGGAACGAAAAACTGTTTTTT.

In its sample, this clonotype was seen a few times. The genes are TRBV30 and TRBJ1-4, with 7 bases lining up with TRBD1. The germline gives CDR1 GTSNPN, CDR2 SVGIG (reference sequence). J was trimmed by 4 bases and V by 7 bases; bases with no gene match: 3. The CDR3 loop spans 12 amino acids. CDR3 sequence (DNA): TGTGCCTTGGGACAGATTAATGAAAAACTGTTTTTT. Translated: CALGQINEKLFF.

The table lists this clonotype with a few counts. The chain couples TRBV10-3 to TRBJ2-1, with 9 bases identical to TRBD1. The CDR3 loop spans 15 amino acids. Germline CDR1 and CDR2: ENHRY and SYGVKD. V shed 4 bases, J shed 4 bases, and the junction held 5 bases outside the gene matches. CDR3 nucleotides: TGTGCCATCAGTGCCCCGGGACAGGGATACAATGAGCAGTTCTTC. Translation: CAISAPGQGYNEQFF.

This clonotype showed up just a few times. The V and J genes are TRBV5-1 and TRBJ2-7; 7 bases are a match to TRBD1. Germline V CDR1 and CDR2: SGHRS, YFSETQ. The CDR3 is made up of 13 amino acids. J gave up 3 bases and V 1 base, and 1 base lay outside the gene matches. This CDR3 reads CASSLWDSYEQYF. As DNA, the CDR3 is TGCGCCAGCAGCTTGTGGGACAGCTACGAGCAGTACTTC.

V usage is TRBV4-3 and J usage is TRBJ2-5; D may be TRBD2 (5 bases). Germline assignment: CDR1 LGHNA and CDR2 YSLEER. There are 13 residues in the CDR3. V was shortened by 0 bases and J by 7 bases, with 9 bases between the two germline ends. CDR3 nucleotides: TGCGCCAGCAGCCAAGAGAATCGGGGGACCCAGTACTTC. It encodes CASSQENRGTQYF.

This clonotype has just a few counts. The rearrangement links TRBV10-3 to TRBJ1-1; the D gene is possibly TRBD1 (6 bases). V shed 5 bases and J shed 3 bases, with 7 bases lying between them. The CDR3 spans 12 residues. CDR1 is ENHRY and CDR2 is SYGVKD in the germline V gene. CDR3 in DNA: TGTGCCATCAGTCGACAGGACACTGAAGCTTTCTTT. Translating gives CAISRQDTEAFF.

J is TRBJ2-1 and V is TRBV7-9; no clear D gene. There are 15 residues in the CDR3. Between the trimmed V and J ends, which lost 10 bases and 0 bases, there was a span of 16 bases. In germline, CDR1 is SEHNR, CDR2 FQNEAQ (reference sequence). In nucleotides, the CDR3 is TGTGCCACCCTGGGGTCACAAAGCTCCTACAATGAGCAGTTCTTC. Its protein product is CATLGSQSSYNEQFF.

Only a few counts were recorded for this clonotype. This chain connects TRBV27 to TRBJ2-1; D ambiguous. Germline CDR1 reads MNHEY; CDR2 reads SMNVEV (reference sequence). V lost 1 base and J 5 bases, leaving 12 bases between the germline ends. The CDR3 is made up of 15 amino acids. The CDR3 reads CASSLFTRSNNEQFF. Here the CDR3 DNA reads TGTGCCAGCAGTTTATTTACGCGGTCAAACAATGAGCAGTTCTTC.

V gene TRBV6-5 combines with J gene TRBJ2-3; 14 bases map to TRBD2. The V segment lost 2 bases and the J segment 4 bases; nucleotides outside the gene matches: 5. This CDR3 has 17 amino acids. The germline V gene encodes CDR1 MNHEY and CDR2 SVGAGI. The CDR3 DNA reads as TGTGCCAGCAGTTACACAGGACTAGCGGGGGGCCCAGATACGCAGTATTTT. It codes for CASSYTGLAGGPDTQYF.

J is TRBJ1-1 and V is TRBV3-1; no clear D. Trimming took 3 bases from V and 4 from J, leaving 9 bases between them. The CDR3 sequence is 13 residues long. CDR1 and CDR2 (germline): LGHDT, YNNKEL (reference sequence). DNA of the CDR3: TGTGCCAGCAGCCAGTTAGAGGGCACTGAAGCTTTCTTT. It yields the protein CASSQLEGTEAFF.

V is TRBV5-8 and J is TRBJ2-6; D not resolved. CDR3 length equals 15 residues. V dropped 4 bases and J dropped 1 base, with 9 bases sitting between them. CDR1 SGHTS and CDR2 YDEGEE come from the germline V gene. The CDR3 nucleotides are TGTGCCAGCAGCCCCGGTTGGTCTGGGGCCAACGTCCTGACTTTC. Translation gives CASSPGWSGANVLTF.